The next 15 T cell receptor beta chains were all read from a single sample in a study of blood T cell repertoires in COVID-19. The table came from immunoSEQ multiplex PCR; TCRdb's copy has only in-frame clones and leaves some out. The sample records a few hundred thousand clones, 82% being singletons. The specimen sequenced was PBMCs or T cells enriched from blood (not recorded which). The origin of the receptors is a woman in her sixties or seventies who had recovered from COVID-19.

This rearrangement joins TRBV3-1 (or the pseudogene TRBV3-2) to TRBJ1-5; the match to TRBD1 covers 9 bases. Looked up from germline, CDR1 is LGHDT and CDR2 is YNNKEL (reference sequence). The V segment lost 3 bases and the J segment 7 bases; nucleotides outside the gene matches: 7. The CDR3 spans 15 residues. The CDR3 bases are TGTGCCAGCAGCCAGACGGGACAGGGTGGGCAGCCCCAGCATTTT. Its translation is CASSQTGQGGQPQHF.

The chain carries TRBV11-2 and TRBJ2-7; 11 bases agree with TRBD1. Germline loops: CDR1 SGHAT, CDR2 FQNNGV. V lost 7 bases, J lost 6 bases, and 8 bases stayed unmatched. CDR3 length: 14 amino acids. In DNA, the CDR3 is TGTGCCAGCATCCACCGGACAGGGGGCGTCGAGCAGTACTTC. Translating it yields CASIHRTGGVEQYF.

This clone was detected once. The chain links TRBV7-8 to TRBJ2-3; the match to TRBD2 covers 8 bases. Germline lookup yields CDR1 SGHVS and CDR2 FQNEAQ. The CDR3 loop spans 16 amino acids. J lost 2 bases, V lost 0 bases, and 4 bases had no gene match. The DNA for the CDR3 is TGTGCCAGCAGCTTAGCAACTAGCGGCTCCACAGATACGCAGTATTTT. It specifies CASSLATSGSTDTQYF.

This clone was found a few times. The chain has TRBV3-1 (or the pseudogene TRBV3-2) and TRBJ1-2; maybe TRBD1 (5 bases). Germline CDR1 LGHDT, CDR2 YNNKEL (reference sequence). There are 15 residues in the CDR3. Trimming took 1 base from V and 10 from J, leaving 19 bases between them. Here the CDR3 DNA reads TGTGCCAGCAGCCAAGGTAGACAGTCGGTTTATATCTACACCTTC. It is translated as CASSQGRQSVYIYTF.

Only a few counts were recorded for this clone. V usage is TRBV29-1 and J usage is TRBJ1-5; 10 bases are a match to TRBD1. The germline V gene encodes CDR1 SQVTM and CDR2 ANQGSEA. CDR3 length: 15 amino acids. V lost 2 bases, J lost 6 bases, and 7 bases stayed unmatched. The CDR3 DNA reads as TGCAGCGTTGAATTGACAGGGGGCTTGGGTCAGCCCCAGCATTTT. Translating it yields CSVELTGGLGQPQHF.

The chain combines TRBV6-4 with TRBJ2-3; 7 bases are a match to TRBD2. Per the germline V gene, CDR1 is MRHNA and CDR2 is SNTAGT. The CDR3 extends over 14 amino acids. With V trimmed by 6 bases and J by 3 bases, 6 bases remained unmatched. The CDR3 region is CASSSGLGTDTQYF. In DNA, the CDR3 is TGTGCCAGCAGCTCAGGACTAGGGACAGATACGCAGTATTTT.

The rearrangement uses TRBV19 and TRBJ1-2; D remains ambiguous. The CDR3 runs to 14 residues. Germline V gene data show CDR1 as LNHDA and CDR2 as SQIVND (reference sequence). V was pared by 5 bases and J by 0 bases, with 10 bases between. CDR3 residues: CASSPQASNYGYTF. In DNA, the CDR3 is TGTGCCAGTAGTCCGCAGGCTTCTAACTATGGCTACACCTTC.

The chain joins TRBV3-1 (or the pseudogene TRBV3-2) to TRBJ1-1, with a possible D match to TRBD1 (5 bases). This CDR3 contains 15 residues. The V gene's germline CDR1 is LGHDT and CDR2 YNNKEL (reference sequence). The V end lost 4 bases, the J end lost 1 base, and 13 bases lay between the germline ends. The chain's CDR3 is CASSRGQYSNTEAFF. DNA of the CDR3: TGTGCCAGCAGCCGAGGACAATATTCGAACACTGAAGCTTTCTTT.

A few counts support this clone. V gene TRBV29-1 combines with J gene TRBJ1-2, with TRBD1 matching 12 bases. CDR3 size: 13 residues. V was clipped by 6 bases and J by 8 bases; unmatched bases: 7. Germline V gene data show CDR1 as SQVTM and CDR2 as ANQGSEA. CDR3 nucleotides: TGCAGCGTCGAGGGACAGGGGGCGCCGGGCTACACCTTC. It codes for CSVEGQGAPGYTF. Full variable domain (missing parts from reference TRBV29-1 and TRBJ1-2): SAVISQKPSRDICQRGTSLTIQCQVDSQVTMMFWYRQQPGQSLTLIATANQGSEATYESGFVIDKFPISRPNLTFSTLTVSNMSPEDSSIYLCSVEGQGAPGYTFGSGTRLTVV.

This chain connects TRBV5-6 to TRBJ1-4; the match to TRBD1 covers 7 bases. J gave up 3 bases and V 3 bases, and 5 bases lay outside the gene matches. Germline V lookup: CDR1 SGHDT, CDR2 YYEEEE. CDR3 size: 15 residues. The CDR3 DNA reads TGTGCCAGCAGCTCTACCGGGACAGCTAATGAAAAACTGTTTTTT. Amino acid sequence: CASSSTGTANEKLFF.

J is TRBJ1-1 and V is TRBV6-4; possible D gene TRBD1, 5 bases. Trimming removed 0 bases at V and 0 bases at J, with 8 bases between. CDR1 is MRHNA and CDR2 is SNTAGT in the germline V gene. The CDR3 loop spans 15 amino acids. The CDR3: CASSDSGGMNTEAFF. In DNA form, the CDR3 reads TGTGCCAGCAGTGACTCGGGGGGGATGAACACTGAAGCTTTCTTT.

The rearrangement joins TRBV7-9 to TRBJ2-5; 8 nucleotides match TRBD1. After removal of 5 bases from V and 5 bases from J, the junction contained 16 bases not matched to a gene. Germline V gene lookup returns CDR1 SEHNR and CDR2 FQNEAQ (reference sequence). The CDR3 runs to 17 residues. CDR3 amino acids: CASSAPGLGRGRETQYF. As DNA, the CDR3 is TGTGCCAGCAGCGCCCCCGGCCTTGGCAGGGGGCGGGAGACCCAGTACTTC. Together with reference TRBV7-9 and TRBJ2-5, the CDR3 gives the full variable domain: DTGVSQNPRHKITKRGQNVTFRCDPISEHNRLYWYRQTLGQGPEFLTYFQNEAQLEKSRLLSDRFSAERPKGSFSTLEIQRTEQGDSAMYLCASSAPGLGRGRETQYFGPGTRLLVL.

The chain employs TRBV6-5 and TRBJ1-6; D might be TRBD1 (6 bases). Germline loops: CDR1 MNHEY, CDR2 SVGAGI. The CDR3 runs 15 residues. V was shortened by 0 bases and J by 10 bases, with 13 bases between the two germline ends. CDR3 sequence: CASSYSRGNESPLHF. The CDR3 bases are TGTGCCAGCAGTTACTCGAGGGGGAACGAATCACCCCTCCACTTT.

The gene calls are TRBV10-2 and TRBJ2-1; 9 bases align to TRBD1. V trimming: 5 bases; J trimming: 2 bases; junction bases outside the gene matches: 4. Germline assignment: CDR1 WSHSY and CDR2 SAAADI. This CDR3 has 15 residues. The CDR3 sequence: CASSLDRGTYNEQFF. The CDR3 nucleotides are TGCGCCAGCAGTCTGGACAGGGGCACCTACAATGAGCAGTTCTTC.

J is TRBJ1-5 and V is TRBV2, with a weak D call TRBD1 (5 bases). V lost 5 bases and J lost 7, with 18 bases in between. Germline V gives CDR1 SNHLY, CDR2 FYNNEI. The CDR3 runs to 15 residues. The CDR3 spells CASSSNWGVGQPQHF. CDR3 coding DNA: TGTGCCAGCAGTTCAAACTGGGGGGTAGGACAGCCCCAGCATTTT.